This T cell receptor beta chain stems from a study of CD8 T cells in Susac syndrome. Overall study: At the time their blood was drawn, patients with Susac syndrome were either therapy-naive, on corticosteroids (with some of them also receiving intravenous immunoglobulin), or on intravenous immunoglobulin alone.

RNA, at roughly 0.5 to 1 ug, was reverse transcribed with random hexamers. The TCR beta CDR3 was amplified by immunoSEQ multiplex PCR across 54 Vbeta, 13 Jbeta. TCRdb fed the immunoSEQ multiplex PCR reads into MiXCR, producing one record per CDR3 protein. The sample shows 200,000 to 250,000 distinct CDR3 sequences, about 95% of them seen only once. V was pared by 4 bases and J by 1 base, with 3 bases of the junction left unmatched. Germline values: CDR1 KGHSH, CDR2 LQKENI. The CDR3 is 15 amino acids. This TCR came from a human donor with Susac syndrome. The J gene is TRBJ1-1, the V gene TRBV18, with 10 bases matching TRBD1. The sequenced sample consisted of CD4+ T cells from PBMCs. CDR3 nucleotides: TGTGCCAGCTCACTAGGGACAGGGGCGAACACTGAAGCTTTCTTT. Its protein product is CASSLGTGANTEAFF.